This T cell receptor beta chain was captured by sequencing in a study of blood T cell repertoires in COVID-19. The overall study: The samples span acute and convalescent COVID-19 from the United States, Italy and Spain.

Study processing details: How many nucleated cells were present was estimated from reference gene primer amplification. Data came from immunoSEQ multiplex PCR; TCRdb stores just in-frame clones and leaves some out. For V, J and clone size, that table is used; D and trimming come from the DNA. The sample consists of roughly 24,000 clones, about 92% of them appearing once. V was cut by 7 bases and J by 7 bases, with 16 bases left in between. CDR1 and CDR2 (germline): MNHEY, SVGAGI. The CDR3 consists of 13 residues. The chain employs TRBV6-5 and TRBJ2-5; possible D gene TRBD2, 6 bases. The clonotype was recovered from a human donor in a cohort sampled during active COVID-19. Sequencing was done on a sample of peripheral blood. The CDR3 spells CASTQPGVGTQYF. Written as DNA, the CDR3 is TGTGCCAGCACCCAGCCGGGGGTTGGGACCCAGTACTTC.